This entry concerns a single T cell receptor beta chain. This entry belongs to a study of blood T cell repertoires in COVID-19. Methods used by the authors: Reference gene primer amplification gave estimated nucleated cell counts. Libraries were prepared by immunoSEQ multiplex PCR; TCRdb keeps only in-frame clonotypes and omits some of them. For V, J and clone size, that table is used; D and trimming come from the DNA. The table records 200,000 to 300,000 clones, about 86% of them present only once. The sample taken for sequencing was PBMCs or T cells enriched from blood (not recorded which). This clonotype was obtained from a woman aged 40 to 49 with acute COVID-19.

DNA of the CDR3: TGTGCCAGCAGACTTCCCTCCGGGACAGTTTATAATTCACCCCTCCACTTT. Its protein is CASRLPSGTVYNSPLHF. This chain links TRBV6-4 with TRBJ1-6; TRBD1 agrees at 7 bases. From germline, CDR1 is MRHNA and CDR2 SNTAGT. The junction had 12 bases not matched to a gene; V was cut back by 6 bases and J by 4 bases. CDR3 length equals 17 residues.